What follows are 32 T cell receptor beta chains derived from one specimen sequenced in a study of regulatory T cells in long-lasting Graves disease. The TCR beta library used iRepertoire HTBI primers with Arm-PCR amplification of CDR3. MiXCR was run by TCRdb on the multiplex PCR reads, yielding one entry per CDR3 protein. The sample has roughly 500,000 distinct CDR3 sequences; under 25% are singletons. Sample time point: persistent/refractory GD, antithyroid drugs over 5 years with positive TRAb. Making the TCR library involved RNA that had been extracted from PBMCs. This material consisted of peripheral blood mononuclear cells (PBMCs), taken when the disease was refractory, from a patient treated with antithyroid drugs. Source of these receptors: a female donor with Graves disease.

The V gene is TRBV9, the J gene TRBJ2-1; weak D call: TRBD2 (6 bases). Germline V gene lookup returns CDR1 SGDLS and CDR2 YYNGEE. This CDR3 spans 17 amino acids. Trimming pared 0 bases from V and 4 bases from J, leaving 17 bases between. In nucleotides, the CDR3 is TGTGCCAGCAGCGTAGACGGCCACCACCGGGGGTACAATGAGCAGTTCTTC. Its protein product is CASSVDGHHRGYNEQFF. Filled out from reference TRBV9 and TRBJ2-1, the complete variable domain reads DSGVTQTPKHLITATGQRVTLRCSPRSGDLSVYWYQQSLDQGLQFLIQYYNGEERAKGNILERFSAQQFPDLHSELNLSSLELGDSALYFCASSVDGHHRGYNEQFFGPGTRLTVL.

The rearrangement joins TRBV6-2 or TRBV6-3 to TRBJ2-5, with TRBD2 matching 14 bases. CDR3 length: 18 amino acids. The V gene's germline CDR1 is MNHEY and CDR2 SVGEGT. V trimming: 2 bases; J trimming: 4 bases; junction bases outside the gene matches: 9. CDR3 protein: CASSYLGLAGGRRETQYF. DNA for the CDR3: TGTGCCAGCAGTTACCTTGGACTAGCGGGGGGCCGAAGAGAGACCCAGTACTTC.

For this clonotype: Given a much more abundant clone one base away, this may be a read error. V and J are TRBV28 and TRBJ1-2; D call uncertain. From germline, CDR1 is MDHEN and CDR2 SYDVKM. CDR3 length: 12 residues. CDR3 bases: TGTGCCAGCAGTTTCCTAGGGTATGGCCACACCTTC. This gives the protein CASSFLGYGHTF.

This chain connects TRBV28 to TRBJ2-2; D perhaps matches TRBD2 (5 bases). CDR1 and CDR2 (germline): MDHEN, SYDVKM. This CDR3 contains 13 residues. Trimming removed 8 bases from V and 2 bases from J, with 9 bases in between. CDR3 amino acids: CASGESNTGELFF. CDR3 DNA: TGTGCCAGCGGGGAGTCTAACACCGGGGAGCTGTTTTTT.

A word on this clonotype: It may be a read error: a sequence one base away is much more abundant. V gene TRBV12-3 or TRBV12-4 combines with J gene TRBJ1-5; D is possibly TRBD1 (5 bases). The CDR3 contains 14 residues. V was trimmed by 5 bases and J by 4 bases, leaving 12 bases between them. CDR3 sequence: CASSRTTANQPQHF. DNA of the CDR3: TGTGCCAGCAGTAGGACGACAGCAAATCAGCCCCAGCATTTT.

A word on this clonotype: This may stem from a read error, because a much larger clone lies one nucleotide away. The rearrangement joins TRBV24-1 to TRBJ2-2; possible D gene TRBD1, 6 bases. The CDR3 is made up of 15 amino acids. Germline V gene lookup returns CDR1 KGHDR and CDR2 SFDVKD. Trimming cost V 3 bases and J 8 bases, with 15 bases left between them. CDR3 DNA: TGTGCCACCAGTGATATGAACAGGGTTACTGGGGAGCTGTTTTTT. Translated: CATSDMNRVTGELFF.

In the case of this clonotype: Given a much more abundant clone one base away, this may be a read error. The CDR3 region is CASSRGGRLNTEAFF. The CDR3 DNA follows: TGTGCCAGCAGTCGAGGGGGGAGGCTGAACACTGAAGCTTTCTTT. The chain combines TRBV28 with TRBJ1-1; the D gene is possibly TRBD1 (6 bases). The CDR3 loop spans 15 amino acids. V was pared by 5 bases and J by 0 bases, with 13 bases between. The V gene's germline CDR1 is MDHEN and CDR2 SYDVKM.

The chain joins TRBV7-9 to TRBJ1-1; D possibly corresponds to TRBD1 (5 bases). Germline V gene sequence: CDR1 SEHNR, CDR2 FQNEAQ (reference sequence). Trimming cost V 5 bases and J 3 bases, with 16 bases left between them. The CDR3 contains 15 residues. The CDR3 protein is CASSVRGVWDTEAFF. The CDR3 DNA is TGTGCCAGCAGCGTGCGAGGGGTTTGGGACACTGAAGCTTTCTTT.

This clonotype came up many times. The V call is TRBV7-3, the J call TRBJ1-2, with TRBD1 matching over 7 bases. The CDR3 is 15 residues long. V lost 5 bases, J lost 6 bases, and 12 bases stayed unmatched. Germline V gene lookup returns CDR1 SGHTA and CDR2 FQGTGA. CDR3 protein: CASSPKGGTGDGYTF. CDR3 bases: TGTGCCAGCAGCCCTAAGGGAGGAACAGGGGATGGCTACACCTTC. Variable domain in full (rest from reference TRBV7-3 and TRBJ1-2): GAGVSQTPSNKVTEKGKYVELRCDPISGHTALYWYRQSLGQGPEFLIYFQGTGAADDSGLPNDRFFAVRPEGSVSTLKIQRTERGDSAVYLCASSPKGGTGDGYTFGSGTRLTVV.

This clonotype has at least ten counts. The chain combines TRBV28 with TRBJ2-7; 8 bases line up with TRBD2. This CDR3 contains 15 residues. Trimming removed 6 bases from V and 2 bases from J; junction bases left unmatched: 9. The germline CDR1 and CDR2 sequences are MDHEN and SYDVKM. The CDR3 DNA follows: TGTGCCAGCAGCCCTCGCGGGAGGAACCCCTACGAGCAGTACTTC. Its protein is CASSPRGRNPYEQYF.

Concerning this clonotype: This clone may be a read error of a much larger clone one base away. This chain connects TRBV7-2 to TRBJ1-4; tentative D call: TRBD1 (5 bases). Per the germline V gene, CDR1 is SGHTA and CDR2 is FQGNSA. The CDR3 has 13 residues. CDR3 coding DNA: TGTGCCGGCAGTTGGGAGGGGTTGGAAAAACTGTTTTTT. Protein: CAGSWEGLEKLFF.

This clonotype has at least ten counts. This rearrangement joins TRBV2 to TRBJ1-2; 8 bases map to TRBD1. The CDR3 has 14 amino acids. The J segment lost 4 bases and the V segment lost 5 bases, leaving 6 bases of the junction unmatched. Germline CDR1 and CDR2: SNHLY and FYNNEI. CDR3 in DNA: TGTGCCAGCAGTCCCGGGACAGGACTCTATGGCTACACCTTC. Translating it yields CASSPGTGLYGYTF.

Notes on this clonotype: Given the absence of the conserved phenylalanine or tryptophan at the CDR3 end, a read error is likely. The CDR3 is CASSLDVRETQYL. CDR3 DNA: TGTGCCAGCAGCTTAGATGTAAGAGAGACCCAGTACCTC. The chain is built from TRBV7-9 and TRBJ2-5; D is uncertain. V lost 1 base to trimming and J lost 4 bases, with 7 bases between them. CDR1 and CDR2 from the germline V gene are SEHNR and FQNEAQ (reference sequence). There are 13 residues in the CDR3.

The table lists this clonotype with many counts. The V gene is TRBV12-3 or TRBV12-4, the J gene TRBJ2-7; no reliable D call. V shed 4 bases and J shed 2 bases, with 12 bases lying between them. This CDR3 has 14 residues. The CDR3 region has the DNA TGTGCCAGCAGTTCCCCCAGCAAAACCTACGAGCAGTACTTC. It encodes CASSSPSKTYEQYF.

This clonotype came up many times. V gene TRBV14 combines with J gene TRBJ1-1; tentative D call: TRBD1 (5 bases). The CDR3 has 13 amino acids. The germline gives CDR1 SGHDN, CDR2 FVKESK. Trimming took 5 bases from V and 7 from J, leaving 14 bases between them. For the CDR3, the DNA is TGTGCCAGCAGCAGACCCTCAGGGAGTGAAGCTTTCTTT. The encoded protein is CASSRPSGSEAFF.

V is TRBV3-1 and J is TRBJ1-4; D gene ambiguous. The germline V gene has CDR1 LGHDT and CDR2 YNNKEL (reference sequence). The CDR3 runs 17 residues. The V gene lost 0 bases and the J gene lost 4 bases, with 15 bases spanning the gap. Here the CDR3 DNA reads TGTGCCAGCAGCCAAGATTGGGGATGGGGAGTTAATGAAAAACTGTTTTTT. Translation: CASSQDWGWGVNEKLFF.

This clonotype was seen a handful of times. V and J are TRBV2 and TRBJ1-3, with D possibly TRBD1 on 6 matching bases. Trimming cost V 7 bases and J 5 bases, with 15 bases left between them. This CDR3 is built from 14 residues. The V gene's germline CDR1 is SNHLY and CDR2 FYNNEI. CDR3 in DNA: TGTGCCAGCAAGAGGACAGTTGATAGAAACACCATATATTTT. This encodes CASKRTVDRNTIYF.

This rearrangement joins TRBV5-6 to TRBJ2-5; D is perhaps TRBD2 (6 bases). The CDR3 totals 14 residues. With 1 base removed from V and 3 bases from J, the gap between germline ends came to 10 bases. Germline V CDR1 and CDR2: SGHDT, YYEEEE. For the CDR3, the DNA is TGTGCCAGCAGCTTGACGGGACTCAAAGAGACCCAGTACTTC. Protein product: CASSLTGLKETQYF.

This clonotype was seen a handful of times. The J gene is TRBJ2-7, the V gene TRBV7-9, with TRBD2 identical over 13 bases. J gave up 4 bases and V 4 bases, and 13 bases lay outside the gene matches. CDR3 length: 18 amino acids. Germline values: CDR1 SEHNR, CDR2 FQNEAQ (reference sequence). The CDR3 protein is CASSSRDPTSGGTYEQYF. The CDR3, as DNA: TGTGCCAGCAGCTCCAGGGATCCGACTAGCGGGGGGACGTACGAGCAGTACTTC.

This clonotype was observed a handful of times. This CDR3 reads CSVDGVRVGKETQYF. In DNA, the CDR3 is TGCAGCGTTGACGGGGTCAGGGTGGGGAAAGAGACCCAGTACTTC. J is TRBJ2-5 and V is TRBV29-1; the D call may be TRBD1 or TRBD2 (5 bases each). The CDR3 runs 15 residues. Germline V CDR1 and CDR2: SQVTM, ANQGSEA. Deletions cut 3 bases from V and 3 bases from J, with 17 bases between.

The sample holds many counts of this clonotype. V usage is TRBV2 and J usage is TRBJ1-3; tentatively, D is TRBD1 (5 bases). Trimming shortened V by 7 bases and J by 0 bases, and 7 bases separated the two germline ends. Germline V gene data show CDR1 as SNHLY and CDR2 as FYNNEI. The CDR3 extends over 13 amino acids. CDR3 in DNA: TGTGCCAGCAAAGGGGACTCTGGAAACACCATATATTTT. It codes for CASKGDSGNTIYF.

This clonotype was observed at least ten times. The V gene is TRBV6-1, the J gene TRBJ2-7; the D is unclear. V gave up 2 bases and J gave up 7 bases, with 18 bases separating them. Germline CDR1 is MNHNS and CDR2 is SASEGT. The CDR3 contains 15 residues. The chain's CDR3 is CASSENPGTYEEQYF. The CDR3 DNA is TGTGCCAGCAGTGAAAATCCCGGAACCTACGAGGAGCAGTACTTC.

The table lists this clonotype with many counts. The chain uses TRBV29-1 and TRBJ2-5; a possible D gene is TRBD1 (5 bases). V was shortened by 4 bases and J by 1 base, with 7 bases between the two germline ends. Germline V CDR1 and CDR2: SQVTM, ANQGSEA. This CDR3 has 12 amino acids. The chain's CDR3 is CSVATAQETQYF. In DNA, the CDR3 is TGCAGCGTTGCGACAGCCCAAGAGACCCAGTACTTC.

This clonotype has ten or more counts. The V and J genes are TRBV7-9 and TRBJ1-2, with TRBD1 matching over 9 bases. CDR1 is SEHNR, CDR2 FQNEAQ, per germline (reference sequence). V lost 3 bases, J lost 9 bases, and 11 bases stayed unmatched. This CDR3 contains 15 residues. CDR3 nucleotide sequence: TGTGCCAGCAGCTTGCCAGGGGGACAGGGTGCGAGCTACACCTTC. Its protein is CASSLPGGQGASYTF.

This clonotype has only a few counts. The rearrangement joins TRBV5-1 to TRBJ1-4; D remains ambiguous. Germline lookup yields CDR1 SGHRS and CDR2 YFSETQ. The CDR3 totals 16 residues. V was trimmed by 5 bases and J by 3 bases, leaving 17 bases between them. CDR3: CASSSGSSSSNEKLFF. The CDR3 region has the DNA TGCGCCAGCAGTTCGGGGTCTAGCTCCTCTAATGAAAAACTGTTTTTT.

This clonotype was seen a few times. This chain joins TRBV11-1 and TRBJ2-7, with TRBD2 identical over 9 bases. The CDR3 runs 19 residues. CDR1 and CDR2 (germline): SGHAT, FQDESV (reference sequence). Trimming cost V 0 bases and J 3 bases; bases outside gene matches: 15. This chain's CDR3 is CASSLAPSGARQKYYEQYF. CDR3 sequence (DNA): TGTGCCAGCAGCTTAGCTCCTAGCGGGGCCCGGCAGAAATACTACGAGCAGTACTTC.

This clonotype occurred many times. This rearrangement joins TRBV3-1 to TRBJ1-1; the match to TRBD1 covers 7 bases. CDR1 is LGHDT, CDR2 YNNKEL, per germline (reference sequence). V trimming: 5 bases; J trimming: 5 bases; junction bases outside the gene matches: 8. This CDR3 is 14 amino acids long. The CDR3 sequence: CASSRATGRTEAFF. The DNA for the CDR3 is TGTGCCAGCAGCAGAGCGACAGGGCGGACTGAAGCTTTCTTT.

This clonotype was seen many times. Since no conserved phenylalanine or tryptophan closes the CDR3, a read error is the likely cause. This CDR3 reads CASSLRGEDTEAFS. The DNA for the CDR3 is TGTGCCAGCAGCCTACGGGGAGAGGACACTGAAGCTTTCTCT. The V and J genes are TRBV2 and TRBJ1-1; D ambiguous. V dropped 6 bases and J dropped 3 bases, with 14 bases sitting between them. CDR3 size: 14 residues. In germline, CDR1 is SNHLY, CDR2 FYNNEI.

The J gene is TRBJ1-1, the V gene TRBV5-1, with D uncertain. V was clipped by 0 bases and J by 0 bases, with 12 bases between them. This CDR3 has 16 residues. CDR1 SGHRS and CDR2 YFSETQ come from the germline V gene. The CDR3 loop is CASSLVMGSMNTEAFF. In nucleotides, the CDR3 is TGCGCCAGCAGCTTGGTGATGGGGTCCATGAACACTGAAGCTTTCTTT.

The rearrangement joins TRBV12-3 or TRBV12-4 to TRBJ2-3; D uncertain. V lost 5 bases and J 4 bases, leaving 10 bases between the germline ends. The CDR3 is 13 residues long. The CDR3 DNA reads as TGTGCCAGCAGTGTAACAGTCTCAGATACGCAGTATTTT. It specifies CASSVTVSDTQYF.

This clonotype was detected ten times or more. The CDR3 sequence: CASSLGGWEQYF. CDR3 sequence (DNA): TGTGCCAGCAGCTTGGGCGGTTGGGAGCAGTACTTC. The chain joins TRBV11-2 to TRBJ2-7; D is undetermined. Trimming stripped 3 bases from V and 7 bases from J, with 10 bases between. The germline gives CDR1 SGHAT, CDR2 FQNNGV. This CDR3 contains 12 residues. Full variable domain (remainder filled in from reference TRBV11-2 and TRBJ2-7): EAGVAQSPRYKIIEKRQSVAFWCNPISGHATLYWYQQILGQGPKLLIQFQNNGVVDDSQLPKDRFSAERLKGVDSTLKIQPAKLEDSAVYLCASSLGGWEQYFGPGTRLTVT.

This clonotype occurred many times. J is TRBJ2-5 and V is TRBV2; D unresolved. CDR3 length: 13 amino acids. Germline CDR1 reads SNHLY; CDR2 reads FYNNEI. Between the trimmed V and J ends, which lost 7 bases and 1 base, there was a span of 10 bases. The CDR3 reads CASNWGIQETQYF. The CDR3 DNA sequence: TGTGCCAGCAATTGGGGTATCCAAGAGACCCAGTACTTC.